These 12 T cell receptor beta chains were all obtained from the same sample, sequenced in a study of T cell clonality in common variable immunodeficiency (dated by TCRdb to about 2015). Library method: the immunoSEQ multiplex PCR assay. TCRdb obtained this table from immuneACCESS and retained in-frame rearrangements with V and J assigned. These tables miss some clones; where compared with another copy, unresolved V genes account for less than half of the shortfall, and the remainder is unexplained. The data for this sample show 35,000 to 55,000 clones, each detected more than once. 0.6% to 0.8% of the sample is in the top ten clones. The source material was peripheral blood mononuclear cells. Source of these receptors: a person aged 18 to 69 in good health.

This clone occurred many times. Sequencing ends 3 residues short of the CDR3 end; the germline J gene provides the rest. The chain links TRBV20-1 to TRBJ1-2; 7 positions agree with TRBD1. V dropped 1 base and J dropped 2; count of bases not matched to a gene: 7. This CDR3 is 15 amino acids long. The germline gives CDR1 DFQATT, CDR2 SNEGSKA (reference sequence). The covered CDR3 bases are TGCAGTGCTAGAGTCAGGGGGAGGACGAACTATGGC. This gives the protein CSARVRGRTNYG. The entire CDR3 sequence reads CSARVRGRTNYGYTF.

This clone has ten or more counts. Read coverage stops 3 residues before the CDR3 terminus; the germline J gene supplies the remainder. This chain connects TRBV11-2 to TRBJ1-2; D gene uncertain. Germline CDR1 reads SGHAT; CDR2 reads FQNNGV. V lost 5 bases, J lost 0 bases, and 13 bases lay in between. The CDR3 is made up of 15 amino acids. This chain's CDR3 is CASSDWPATNYGYTF. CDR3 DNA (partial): TGTGCCAGCAGCGACTGGCCAGCCACTAACTATGGC.

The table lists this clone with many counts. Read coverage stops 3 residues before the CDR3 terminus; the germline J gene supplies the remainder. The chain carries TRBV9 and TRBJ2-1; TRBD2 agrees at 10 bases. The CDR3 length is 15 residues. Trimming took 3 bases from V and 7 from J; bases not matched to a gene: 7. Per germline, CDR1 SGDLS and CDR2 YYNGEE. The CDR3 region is CASSAEPGLANEQFF. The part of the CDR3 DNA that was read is TGTGCCAGCAGCGCCGAACCGGGACTAGCGAATGAG.

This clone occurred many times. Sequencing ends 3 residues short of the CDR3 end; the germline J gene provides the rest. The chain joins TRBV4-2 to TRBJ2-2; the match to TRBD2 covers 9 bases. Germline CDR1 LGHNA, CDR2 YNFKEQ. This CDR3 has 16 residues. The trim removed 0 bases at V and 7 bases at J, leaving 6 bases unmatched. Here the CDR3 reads CASSQDILAGGGELFF. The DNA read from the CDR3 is TGTGCCAGCAGCCAAGATATACTAGCGGGTGGCGGGGAG.

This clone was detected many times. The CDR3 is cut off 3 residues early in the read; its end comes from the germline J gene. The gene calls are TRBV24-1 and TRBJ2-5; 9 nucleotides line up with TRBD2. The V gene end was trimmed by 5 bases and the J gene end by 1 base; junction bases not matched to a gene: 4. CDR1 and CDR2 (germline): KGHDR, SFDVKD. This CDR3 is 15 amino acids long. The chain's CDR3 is CATSGASGIQETQYF. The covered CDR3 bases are TGTGCCACCAGTGGGGCTAGCGGGATCCAAGAGACC.

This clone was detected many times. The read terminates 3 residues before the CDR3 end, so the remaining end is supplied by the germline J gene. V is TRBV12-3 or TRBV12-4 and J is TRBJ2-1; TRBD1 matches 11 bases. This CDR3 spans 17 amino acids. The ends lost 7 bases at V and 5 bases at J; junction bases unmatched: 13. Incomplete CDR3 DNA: TGTGCCAGCACCCCCTTTCAGGGACAGGGGGATAACAATGAG. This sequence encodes CASTPFQGQGDNNE. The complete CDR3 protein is CASTPFQGQGDNNEQFF.

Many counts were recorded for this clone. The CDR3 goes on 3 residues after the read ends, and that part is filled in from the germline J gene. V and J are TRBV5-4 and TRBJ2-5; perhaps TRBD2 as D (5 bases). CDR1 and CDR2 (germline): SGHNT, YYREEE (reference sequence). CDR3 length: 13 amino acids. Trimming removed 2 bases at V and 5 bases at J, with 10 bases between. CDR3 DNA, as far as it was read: TGTGCCAGCAGCTTCGCCGGGGTTGAGACC. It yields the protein CASSFAGVET. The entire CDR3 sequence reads CASSFAGVETQYF.

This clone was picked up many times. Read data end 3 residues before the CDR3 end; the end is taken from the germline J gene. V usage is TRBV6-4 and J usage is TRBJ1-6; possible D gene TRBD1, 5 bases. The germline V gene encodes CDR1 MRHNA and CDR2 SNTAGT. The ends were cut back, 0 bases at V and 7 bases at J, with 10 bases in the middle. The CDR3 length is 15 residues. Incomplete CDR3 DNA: TGTGCCAGCAGTGACTCTCAGGGAGGGAATTCACCC. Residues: CASSDSQGGNSP. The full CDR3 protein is CASSDSQGGNSPLHF.

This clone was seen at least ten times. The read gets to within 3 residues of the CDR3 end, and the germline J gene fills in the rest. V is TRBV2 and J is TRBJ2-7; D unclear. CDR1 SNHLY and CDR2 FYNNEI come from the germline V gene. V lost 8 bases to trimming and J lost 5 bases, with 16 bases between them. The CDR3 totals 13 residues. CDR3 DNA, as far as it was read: TGTGCCAGCTGCCGGGTCCCACGCCACGAG. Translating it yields CASCRVPRHE. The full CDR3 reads CASCRVPRHEQYF.

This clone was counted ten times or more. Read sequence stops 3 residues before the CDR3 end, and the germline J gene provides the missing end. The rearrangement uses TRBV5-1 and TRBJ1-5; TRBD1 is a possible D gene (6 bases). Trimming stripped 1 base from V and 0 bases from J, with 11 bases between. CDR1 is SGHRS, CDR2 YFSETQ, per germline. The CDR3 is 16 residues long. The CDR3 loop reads CASSLTGTGSNQPQHF. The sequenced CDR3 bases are TGCGCCAGCAGCTTGACAGGGACGGGTAGCAATCAGCCC.

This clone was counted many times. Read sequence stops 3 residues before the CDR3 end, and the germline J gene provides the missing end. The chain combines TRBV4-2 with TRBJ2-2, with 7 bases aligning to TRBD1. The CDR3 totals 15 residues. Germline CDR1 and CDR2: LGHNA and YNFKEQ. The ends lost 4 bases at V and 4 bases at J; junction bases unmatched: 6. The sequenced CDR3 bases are TGTGCCAGCAGCCCCGGGCCAGGGGGCACCGGGGAG. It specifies CASSPGPGGTGE. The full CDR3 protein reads CASSPGPGGTGELFF.

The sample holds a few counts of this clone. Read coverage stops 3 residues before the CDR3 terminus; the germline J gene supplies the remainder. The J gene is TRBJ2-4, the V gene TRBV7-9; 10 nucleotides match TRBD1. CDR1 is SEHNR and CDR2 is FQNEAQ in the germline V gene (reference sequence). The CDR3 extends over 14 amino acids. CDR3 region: CASGTGDIFGGQYF. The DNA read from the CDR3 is TGTGCCAGCGGGACAGGGGATATATTTGGTGGT.